This T cell receptor (beta chain) emerged from a study of T-cell reconstitution after alpha-beta-depleted transplantation in children. Researchers prepared the TCRbeta library using unique molecular identifiers, the study reports. TCRdb re-called the PCR reads with MiXCR, one entry per CDR3 protein. Of roughly 500,000 distinct CDR3 sequences in the sample, around 18% were seen once. The table lists this clonotype with a few counts. The sequencing used PBMCs from the stem cell graft donor, collected from the stem cell graft. This sequence originates from a human donor who donated a stem cell graft to a child with acute lymphoblastic leukemia.

The CDR3 here is CASRRDRGNEKLFF. The CDR3 coding sequence is TGCGCCAGCAGGAGGGACAGGGGAAATGAAAAACTGTTTTTT. The chain couples TRBV5-1 to TRBJ1-4; 10 bases are shared with TRBD1. The CDR3 is 14 amino acids. Germline CDR1 is SGHRS and CDR2 is YFSETQ. V lost 5 bases to trimming and J lost 5 bases; unmatched junction nucleotides: 3.